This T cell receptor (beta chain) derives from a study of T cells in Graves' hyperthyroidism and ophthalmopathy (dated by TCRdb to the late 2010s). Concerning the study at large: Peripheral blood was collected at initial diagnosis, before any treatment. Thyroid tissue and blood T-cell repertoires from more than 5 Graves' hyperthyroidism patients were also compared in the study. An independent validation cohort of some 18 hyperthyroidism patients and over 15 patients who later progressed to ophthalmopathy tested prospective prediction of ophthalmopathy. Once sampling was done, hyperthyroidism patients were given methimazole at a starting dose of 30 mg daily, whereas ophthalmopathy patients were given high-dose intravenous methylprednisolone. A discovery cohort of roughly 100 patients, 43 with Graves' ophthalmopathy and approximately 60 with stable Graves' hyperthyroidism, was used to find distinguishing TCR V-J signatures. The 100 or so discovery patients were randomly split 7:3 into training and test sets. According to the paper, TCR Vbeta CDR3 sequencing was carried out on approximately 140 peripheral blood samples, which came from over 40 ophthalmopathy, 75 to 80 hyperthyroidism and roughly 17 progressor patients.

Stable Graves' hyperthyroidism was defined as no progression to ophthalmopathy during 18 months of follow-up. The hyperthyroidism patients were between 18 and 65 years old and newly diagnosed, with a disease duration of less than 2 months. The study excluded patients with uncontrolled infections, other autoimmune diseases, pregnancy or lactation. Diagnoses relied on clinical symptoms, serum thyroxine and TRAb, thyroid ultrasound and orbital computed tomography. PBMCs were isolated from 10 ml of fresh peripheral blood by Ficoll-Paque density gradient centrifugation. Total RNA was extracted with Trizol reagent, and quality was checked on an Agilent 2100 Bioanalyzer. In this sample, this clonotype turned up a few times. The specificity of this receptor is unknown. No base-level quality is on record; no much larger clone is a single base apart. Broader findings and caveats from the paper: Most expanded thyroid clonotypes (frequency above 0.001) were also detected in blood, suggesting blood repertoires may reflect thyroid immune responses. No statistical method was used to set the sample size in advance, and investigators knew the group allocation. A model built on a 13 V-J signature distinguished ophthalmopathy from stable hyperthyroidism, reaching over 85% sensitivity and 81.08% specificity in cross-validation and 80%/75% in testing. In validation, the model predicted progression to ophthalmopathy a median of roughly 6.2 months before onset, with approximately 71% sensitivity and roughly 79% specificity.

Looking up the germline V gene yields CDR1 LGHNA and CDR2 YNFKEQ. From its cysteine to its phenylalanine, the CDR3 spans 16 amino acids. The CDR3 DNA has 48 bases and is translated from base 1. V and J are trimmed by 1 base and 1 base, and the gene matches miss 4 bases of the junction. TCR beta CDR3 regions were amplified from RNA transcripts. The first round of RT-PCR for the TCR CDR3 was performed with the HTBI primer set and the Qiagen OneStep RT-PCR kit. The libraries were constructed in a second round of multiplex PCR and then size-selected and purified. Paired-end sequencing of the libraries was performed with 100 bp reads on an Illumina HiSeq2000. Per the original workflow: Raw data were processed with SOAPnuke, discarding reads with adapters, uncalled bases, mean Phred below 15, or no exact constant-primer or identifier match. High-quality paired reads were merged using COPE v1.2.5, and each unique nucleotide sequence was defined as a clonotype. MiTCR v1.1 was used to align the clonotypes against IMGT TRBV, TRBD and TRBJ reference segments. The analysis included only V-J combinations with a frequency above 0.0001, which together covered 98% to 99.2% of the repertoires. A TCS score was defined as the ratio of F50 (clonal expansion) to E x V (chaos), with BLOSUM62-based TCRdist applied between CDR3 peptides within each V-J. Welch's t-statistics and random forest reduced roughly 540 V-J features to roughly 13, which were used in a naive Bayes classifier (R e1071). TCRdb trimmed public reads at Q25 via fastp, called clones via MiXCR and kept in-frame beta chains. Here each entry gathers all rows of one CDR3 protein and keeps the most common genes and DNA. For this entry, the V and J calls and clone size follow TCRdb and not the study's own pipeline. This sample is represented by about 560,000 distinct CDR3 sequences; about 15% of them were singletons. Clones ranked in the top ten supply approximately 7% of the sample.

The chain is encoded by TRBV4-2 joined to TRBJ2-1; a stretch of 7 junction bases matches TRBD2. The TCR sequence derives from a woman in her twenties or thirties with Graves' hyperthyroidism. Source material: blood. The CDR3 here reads CASSQGGLVSYNEQFF. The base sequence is TGTGCCAGCAGCCAAGGTGGACTAGTTTCCTACAATGAGCAGTTCTTC.